Each of the 3 T cell receptor beta chains below was sequenced from the same sample in a study of blood T cell repertoires in COVID-19. The protocol was immunoSEQ multiplex PCR, while the TCRdb copy is restricted to in-frame clones and leaves out a portion. The table includes 65,000 to 80,000 clones, almost 85% detected once. Sequencing input: peripheral blood. The receptor source for this set is a man aged 45-60 years with acute or convalescent COVID-19.

This chain joins TRBV7-3 and TRBJ2-5; 8 bases map to TRBD1. CDR3 length equals 15 residues. Germline CDR1 and CDR2: SGHTA and FQGTGA. V lost 3 bases and J lost 5; bases outside the gene matches: 8. The CDR3 loop reads CASSFGQGTYETQYF. The CDR3 region has the DNA TGTGCCAGCAGCTTTGGACAGGGAACTTACGAGACCCAGTACTTC.

The V and J genes are TRBV7-8 and TRBJ1-5, with 7 bases fitting TRBD1. The CDR3 is 16 amino acids. The germline CDR1 and CDR2 sequences are SGHVS and FQNEAQ. The V gene end was trimmed by 6 bases and the J gene end by 4 bases; junction bases not matched to a gene: 12. The CDR3 is CASSPKVRDRNQPQHF. The CDR3 DNA reads as TGTGCCAGCAGTCCAAAAGTGCGGGACAGAAATCAGCCCCAGCATTTT.

V usage is TRBV9 and J usage is TRBJ1-1; no definite D call. The germline CDR1 and CDR2 sequences are SGDLS and YYNGEE. This CDR3 has 14 amino acids. The V and J ends lost 0 bases and 2 bases respectively, with 8 bases between them. This chain's CDR3 is CASSVDGSNTEAFF. The CDR3, as DNA: TGTGCCAGCAGCGTAGATGGGAGTAACACTGAAGCTTTCTTT.